Given below is one T cell receptor beta chain in context. The CDR3 is 16 amino acids. The V segment lost 5 bases and the J segment 3 bases; nucleotides outside the gene matches: 7. Germline-derived CDR1 and CDR2 are SGHVS and FQNEAQ. The data were obtained in a study of CD8 T cells in Susac syndrome. Random hexamers were used to reverse transcribe about 0.5 to 1 ug of RNA. MiXCR, run by TCRdb on the immunoSEQ multiplex PCR reads, gives a single entry per CDR3 protein. The sample holds 330,000 or so distinct CDR3 sequences, 75% to 90% seen once. The clonotype originates from a human donor with multiple sclerosis. Material for sequencing was CD8+ T cells from PBMCs. The chain recombines TRBV7-8 with TRBJ2-7; 13 bases map to TRBD2. In DNA, the CDR3 is TGTGCCAGCAGCCTCAAAAGGACTAGCGGGGGCTACGAGCAGTACTTC. Encoded protein: CASSLKRTSGGYEQYF.